The clone carrying this T cell receptor (beta chain) came up a few times. Its antigen remains unknown. The data are from a study of beta chain features in type 1 diabetes. The overall study: Investigators examined 107,917,701 sorted cells across all samples.

This CDR3 has 16 amino acids. The ends were cut back, 4 bases at V and 4 bases at J, with 20 bases in the middle. Germline lookup yields CDR1 SGDLS and CDR2 YYNGEE. Findings and limits, study-wide: More deletions and fewer insertions at VDJ junctions were seen in type 1 diabetes patients. Patients showed naive, central memory and Treg TCRB repertoires that appeared more similar than those of healthy donors.

Sequencing targeted expressed TCRB transcripts, as all isolated RNA had been reverse transcribed. Generated by immunoSEQ multiplex PCR, the TCRdb table keeps only in-frame clones and is missing some. The sample has 120,000 to 150,000 clones; 9% to 10% are singletons. The sequenced sample consisted of central memory CD4+ T cells from blood. The chain links TRBV9 to TRBJ1-2; D perhaps matches TRBD1 (5 bases). The sequence was obtained from a woman between 40 and 50 years old in good health. The CDR3, as DNA: TGTGCCAGCAGCCTCTTCAGTCGGTCAGGGCCCTATGGCTACACCTTC. This gives the protein CASSLFSRSGPYGYTF.